The rows below give T cell receptor beta chains drawn from one sample of a study of T cell responses to AZD1222 COVID-19 vaccine. Sequencing was performed with immunoSEQ multiplex PCR; in TCRdb, only in-frame clones are kept and a portion is missing. The data hold approximately 150,000 clones, with 90% to 95% observed a single time. The material sequenced was peripheral blood, taken on day 0 of AZD1222 vaccination. These receptors were taken from an adult in good health. The CDR3 runs from the conserved cysteine through the conserved F or W. The D gene is left open where the match is weak. Some rows mark clone size as missing; the rest say once, few, many or name a class of expanded clone.

>TRBV6-5|TRBD2|-|TRBJ2-7
CASILGTSHYEQYF
TGTGCCAGCATACTGGGGACTAGTCACTACGAGCAGTACTTC
>TRBV29-1|-|-|TRBJ1-1
CSVEDRTNTEAFF
TGCAGCGTTGAAGACAGAACCAACACTGAAGCTTTCTTT
>TRBV12-5|-|-|TRBJ2-1
CASGSPNIREENEQFF
TGTGCTAGTGGTTCTCCTAATATCAGGGAGGAAAATGAGCAGTTCTTC
>TRBV3-1/TRBV3-2|TRBD2|-|TRBJ2-7
CASSPIWGGSYEQYF
TGTGCCAGCAGCCCGATTTGGGGGGGATCCTACGAGCAGTACTTC
>TRBV18|-|-|TRBJ2-5
CASSPARQETQYF
TGTGCCAGCTCACCCGCCCGCCAAGAGACCCAGTACTTC
>TRBV27|TRBD1|-|TRBJ1-2
CASSFHLGQGAGYTF
TGTGCCAGCAGTTTCCACCTCGGACAGGGGGCAGGCTACACCTTC
>TRBV27|TRBD1|-|TRBJ1-3
CASRSDRGLGNTIYF
TGTGCCAGCAGGTCAGACAGGGGGCTAGGAAACACCATATATTTT
>TRBV9|-|-|TRBJ1-1
CASSVVEIGITEAFF
TGTGCCAGCAGCGTAGTAGAGATTGGGATAACTGAAGCTTTCTTT
>TRBV27|-|-|TRBJ1-2
CASSFSTGIAGYTF
TGTGCCAGCAGTTTTTCGACAGGAATCGCTGGCTACACCTTC
>TRBV5-1|-|-|TRBJ2-1
CASSLNRGALYNEQFF
TGCGCCAGCAGCTTGAACCGGGGGGCTTTATACAATGAGCAGTTCTTC
>TRBV24-1|-|-|TRBJ2-6
CATSRTGANVLTF
TGTGCCACCAGTCGGACCGGGGCCAACGTCCTGACTTTC
>TRBV7-9|-|few|TRBJ2-1
CASSSLDGGELGNEQFF
TGTGCCAGCAGCTCCCTCGACGGTGGGGAGTTGGGCAATGAGCAGTTCTTC
>TRBV11-2|TRBD1|-|TRBJ1-4
CASSPQGVGTNEKLFF
TGTGCCAGCAGCCCCCAGGGGGTCGGGACTAATGAAAAACTGTTTTTT
>TRBV6-4|TRBD1|-|TRBJ2-3
CASSRTPQGEQYF
TGTGCCAGCAGTCGGACTCCCCAGGGGGAGCAGTATTTT
>TRBV20-1|-|-|TRBJ1-1
CSASARDTEAFF
TGCAGTGCTAGTGCGAGAGACACTGAAGCTTTCTTT
>TRBV19|-|-|TRBJ1-1
CASSKSNTEAFF
TGTGCCAGTAGTAAAAGTAACACTGAAGCTTTCTTT
>TRBV27|TRBD1|-|TRBJ2-7
CASSLQGARPKQNLTPEQYF
TGTGCCAGCAGTTTACAGGGGGCGAGACCTAAACAAAACCTTACTCCCGAGCAGTACTTC
>TRBV6-4|TRBD1|-|TRBJ1-6
CASSEGQFNSPLHF
TGTGCCAGCAGTGAGGGACAGTTTAATTCACCCCTCCACTTT
>TRBV3-1/TRBV3-2|TRBD1|-|TRBJ1-2
CASSHNTGTGGGYTF
TGTGCCAGCAGCCATAACACCGGGACAGGGGGCGGCTACACCTTC
>TRBV7-9|-|-|TRBJ1-1
CASSLATGVNTEAFF
TGTGCCAGCAGCTTAGCCACCGGTGTGAACACTGAAGCTTTCTTT
>TRBV3-1/TRBV3-2|TRBD2|-|TRBJ2-3
CASSQDWGGSTDTQYF
TGTGCCAGCAGCCAAGATTGGGGGGGAAGCACAGATACGCAGTATTTT
>TRBV5-1|-|-|TRBJ1-3
CASSEQGISGNTIYF
TGCGCCAGCAGCGAACAGGGCATCTCTGGAAACACCATATATTTT
>TRBV6-2/TRBV6-3|-|-|TRBJ2-7
CASSYFASYEQYF
TGTGCCAGCAGTTACTTTGCCTCCTACGAGCAGTACTTC
>TRBV7-9|-|-|TRBJ1-1
CASSLAGAEAFF
TGTGCCAGCAGCCTTGCAGGGGCTGAAGCTTTCTTT
>TRBV19|TRBD1|-|TRBJ1-2
CASTPGQANYGYTF
TGTGCCAGTACCCCGGGACAGGCCAACTATGGCTACACCTTC
>TRBV19|-|-|TRBJ1-6
CASSEGPGYSPLHF
TGTGCCAGTAGTGAGGGACCTGGCTATTCACCCCTCCACTTT
>TRBV15|TRBD2|-|TRBJ2-5
CATSIGRGIQETQYF
TGTGCCACCAGCATCGGGAGGGGGATCCAAGAGACCCAGTACTTC
>TRBV27|TRBD1|-|TRBJ1-1
CASSLDRATTEAFF
TGTGCCAGCAGTTTAGACAGGGCGACCACTGAAGCTTTCTTT
>TRBV21-1|-|-|TRBJ1-3
CASSKGTRGSGNTIYF
TGTGCCAGCAGCAAAGGAACCAGGGGCTCTGGAAACACCATATATTTT
>TRBV4-1|TRBD2|-|TRBJ2-7
CASSLLAGWAYEQYF
TGCGCCAGCAGCCTACTAGCGGGGTGGGCTTACGAGCAGTACTTC
>TRBV16|-|-|TRBJ2-7
CASSQYVGQGGSYEQYF
TGTGCCAGCAGCCAATACGTTGGGCAGGGAGGATCCTACGAGCAGTACTTC
>TRBV5-1|TRBD1|once|TRBJ1-5
CASSLGGGGDQPQHF
TGCGCCAGCAGCTTGGGAGGGGGCGGCGATCAGCCCCAGCATTTT
>TRBV10-3|TRBD2|-|TRBJ2-3
CAIIRTSGNSTDTQYF
TGTGCCATCATTAGGACTAGCGGGAACAGCACAGATACGCAGTATTTT
>TRBV9|-|-|TRBJ1-2
CASSVEPGSYGYTF
TGTGCCAGCAGCGTAGAACCAGGGTCATATGGCTACACCTTC
>TRBV27|-|-|TRBJ2-7
CASSQRGSDEQYF
TGTGCCAGCAGTCAGAGGGGATCGGACGAGCAGTACTTC
>TRBV27|-|-|TRBJ1-6
CAIPRSPLHF
TGTGCCATCCCTCGATCACCCCTCCACTTT
>TRBV20-1|-|-|TRBJ1-1
CSARDTEAFF
TGCAGTGCTAGGGACACTGAAGCTTTCTTT
>TRBV7-9|-|-|TRBJ1-5
CASSSGGGNQPQHF
TGTGCCAGCAGCTCGGGGGGGGGCAATCAGCCCCAGCATTTT
>TRBV30|-|-|TRBJ1-1
CAWSPGLKNTEAFF
TGTGCCTGGAGCCCTGGACTTAAGAACACTGAAGCTTTCTTT
>TRBV5-4|TRBD1|-|TRBJ1-2
CASTKSGGQGYGYTF
TGTGCCAGCACCAAAAGCGGGGGACAGGGCTATGGCTACACCTTC
>TRBV5-1|-|-|TRBJ1-2
CASSLGQEPNYGYTF
TGCGCCAGCAGCTTGGGCCAGGAGCCTAACTATGGCTACACCTTC
>TRBV5-4|TRBD1|-|TRBJ2-7
CASSFQGTAVPYEQYF
TGTGCCAGCAGCTTCCAAGGGACAGCTGTCCCCTACGAGCAGTACTTC
>TRBV7-9|TRBD1|-|TRBJ2-1
CASSLRQGGSNEQFF
TGTGCCAGCAGCTTACGACAGGGGGGAAGCAATGAGCAGTTCTTC
>TRBV18|TRBD1|-|TRBJ2-1
CASSRGGDYNEQFF
TGTGCCAGCTCACGAGGGGGCGACTACAATGAGCAGTTCTTC
>TRBV5-4|TRBD1|-|TRBJ2-5
CASGIPGQGTETQYF
TGTGCCAGCGGCATTCCGGGACAGGGGACCGAGACCCAGTACTTC
>TRBV2|TRBD1|-|TRBJ1-2
CASRGTQGAIRYTF
TGTGCCAGCAGGGGCACACAGGGGGCGATCCGATACACCTTC
>TRBV10-3|-|-|TRBJ1-5
CAISDPDTDSNQPQHF
TGTGCCATCAGTGACCCGGACACGGATAGCAATCAGCCCCAGCATTTT
>TRBV5-1|-|-|TRBJ1-5
CASSVSSNQPQHF
TGCGCCAGCTCCGTTTCTAGCAATCAGCCCCAGCATTTT
>TRBV15|TRBD2|-|TRBJ2-5
CATSPPLAGERETQYF
TGTGCCACCAGCCCACCCCTAGCGGGAGAGAGAGAGACCCAGTACTTC
>TRBV6-5|TRBD1|-|TRBJ2-7
CASSYATGTGSYEQYF
TGTGCCAGCAGTTACGCCACCGGGACAGGGTCCTACGAGCAGTACTTC
>TRBV10-2|-|-|TRBJ2-5
CASSEAERVGTQYF
TGCGCCAGCAGTGAAGCCGAAAGGGTAGGGACCCAGTACTTC
>TRBV3-1/TRBV3-2|-|-|TRBJ1-1
CASRSSFIYTEAFF
TGTGCCAGCAGGTCAAGTTTCATTTACACTGAAGCTTTCTTT
>TRBV19|TRBD1|-|TRBJ1-5
CASDRPRLGGSSNQPQHF
TGTGCCAGTGATCGCCCCAGGTTAGGGGGCTCTAGCAATCAGCCCCAGCATTTT